Listed here is a single T cell receptor (beta chain). This entry belongs to a study of blood T cell repertoires in COVID-19. Study-wide context: COVID-19 samples from acute and convalescent phases originated in the United States, Italy and Spain.

In the original analysis: The assay estimated nucleated cells by amplifying reference gene primers. Some clones are missing from TCRdb's copy, which holds only in-frame ones; the method was immunoSEQ multiplex PCR. V and J calls and clone size are those listed in that table; D and trimming were worked out from the DNA. This sample has about 220,000 clones, with around 84% found just once. This CDR3 spans 13 amino acids. The germline V gene has CDR1 DFQATT and CDR2 SNEGSKA (reference sequence). Losses at the gene ends were 3 bases for V and 5 bases for J; bases not matched to a gene: 5. The specimen sequenced was peripheral blood. The sequence was obtained from a human donor in a cohort sampled during active COVID-19. V usage is TRBV20-1 and J usage is TRBJ1-1, with 8 nucleotides matching TRBD1. In nucleotides, the CDR3 is TGCAGTGCTAGTCCCAGGGGGCTTACTGAAGCTTTCTTT. Translated, it gives CSASPRGLTEAFF.